The T cell receptor beta chain under discussion was sequenced for a study of T cell responses to AZD1222 COVID-19 vaccine (dated by TCRdb to 2020 to 2022). A note on the overall study: AZD1222 recipients whose second dose came at about 4 weeks and those whose second dose came at about 12 weeks were combined into one group, since spike-specific TCR depth and breadth did not differ between the two schedules. TCR sequencing covered 230 to 250 trial participants: 200 to 220 given two doses of AZD1222 and 26 given two doses of MenACWY control vaccine. Trial participants were enrolled by age into 18-55, 56-69 and 70-plus year subgroups, with 148, 28 and 57 TCR-sequenced participants respectively. Paper-wide results and their limitations: Epitopes outside the regions mutated in the B.1.351 and B.1.1.7 variants were reportedly recognized by nearly half of the unique spike-specific TCRs. Only 5 to 7 AZD1222 recipients were SARS-CoV-2 seropositive at baseline, limiting conclusions about previously exposed vaccinees. Most participants were white British and females outnumbered males, and the authors suggested that clonal diversity may have been underestimated. Vaccine-associated CD4 TCRs spanned the whole spike protein, with dominant responses in regions 160-218 and 743-854. Because no day 14 peak-response samples were available, repertoires were characterized only after the peak T cell response. The 56-69-year group was small, and its depth increase did not reach significance, likely because of low power. A significant rise in spike-specific TCR breadth and depth was observed after two AZD1222 doses relative to day 0 and relative to MenACWY recipients.

The CDR3 regions of human TCRbeta chains were analyzed by immunosequencing. Turning to the authors' computational methods: Repertoire TCRs were checked for matches against a reference library of SARS-CoV-2-specific TCRs that had been generated using the MIRA antigen-specificity platform. Breadth was defined as the fraction of unique TCRs that were SARS-CoV-2-associated, and depth was defined as the fraction of total T cells that were SARS-CoV-2-associated. Using the MIRA data, each spike-specific TCR was mapped to the spike region that the TCR reacts to and placed in a CD4 or CD8 class. Log10-transformed breadth and depth values were compared by one-way ANOVA with Sidak's multiple comparisons tests. This is the immuneACCESS table as TCRdb keeps it, with only in-frame sequences that have V and J called. A part of the clones is gone; compared with another copy, unresolved V genes explain less than half, and the rest is unexplained. Clone size and V and J calls were adopted from that table, with D and trimming inferred from the DNA. The sample contains over 150,000 clones, 90% of them found a single time. Clones ranked in the top ten supply about 1.6% of the sample.

The time point label of this sample denotes: baseline before first vaccination. The vaccinee samples were drawn from two UK trials, COV001 and COV002, one of which was a single-blind randomized controlled phase 2/3 trial testing AZD1222 (ChAdOx1 nCoV-19) in healthy adults. For TCRbeta chain sequencing, PBMC samples from trial participants were taken at day 0 and at day 28 after the second dose. On this clone itself: Its antigen is not yet known. Per-base quality was not reported, and no clone a single base away is much larger than it.

A distance of 4 bases separates the germline ends of V and J, which lose 5 bases and 2 bases respectively. The germline V gene (reference sequence) provides CDR1 LNHNV and CDR2 YYDKDF. Counted from cysteine to phenylalanine, this CDR3 has 12 amino acids. The retained sequence is limited to the CDR3, 36 bases, with the frame set at the first base. The sequence came from an adult in good health. The sequencing used peripheral blood, collected on day 0 of AZD1222 vaccination. The chain is encoded by TRBV15 joined to TRBJ1-3; the D segment cannot be called with confidence. The nucleotides are TGTGCCACCAGCCCTACTGGAAACACCATATATTTT. Translated, this gives CATSPTGNTIYF.